This TCR beta chain was recovered during a study of T cell changes during pregnancy in multiple sclerosis. Produced via immunoSEQ multiplex PCR; TCRdb's table is partial and in-frame only. The table has about 73,000 clones, approximately 94% seen once. Germline V gene lookup returns CDR1 SGDLS and CDR2 YYNGEE. This CDR3 region has 13 residues. V was shortened by 3 bases and J by 4 bases, with 10 bases between the two germline ends. Sequences were derived from peripheral blood, sampled in the second trimester of pregnancy. This receptor was obtained from a female donor in good health, enrolled as a control in a pregnancy study. V gene TRBV9 combines with J gene TRBJ2-5; D unclear. In nucleotides, the CDR3 is TGTGCCAGCAGCGCTGGGCTGCTAGAGACCCAGTACTTC. It translates to CASSAGLLETQYF.